This T cell receptor beta chain originates from a study of beta chain features in type 1 diabetes. General study results and limits: TCRB CDR3s from Type 1 diabetes patients were moderately but significantly shorter in all four CD4+ subsets. Still unanswered here is whether HLA type influences TCRB rearrangement.

The V end lost 0 bases, the J end lost 12 bases, and 15 bases lay between the germline ends. Germline V gene data show CDR1 as SEHNR and CDR2 as FQNEAQ (reference sequence). The length of the CDR3 is 14 residues. As concerns this clone: As yet, its antigen is unknown.

The study reverse transcribed the entire isolated RNA, so it sequenced expressed TCRB transcripts. Sequencing used immunoSEQ multiplex PCR; TCRdb keeps in-frame clones, though not all of them. The sample includes about 700,000 clones, 13% of them seen just once. V gene TRBV7-9 combines with J gene TRBJ2-1, with a possible D match to TRBD2 (5 bases). This clonotype originated in a man between 18 and 35 years old with type 1 diabetes. The specimen was naive CD4+ T cells from blood. In DNA form, the CDR3 reads TGTGCCAGCAGCTTAGCGCCGCGGCGGGTCTCGCAGTTCTTC. Residues: CASSLAPRRVSQFF.